This TCR beta chain was identified during a study of blood T cell repertoires in COVID-19. Study-wide context: The United States, Italy and Spain provided the acute and convalescent COVID-19 samples.

This CDR3 is built from 13 residues. Trimming pared 4 bases from V and 5 bases from J, leaving 9 bases between. Per germline, CDR1 LGHNT and CDR2 FRNRAP. Data came from immunoSEQ multiplex PCR; TCRdb stores just in-frame clones and leaves some out. The sample contains approximately 190,000 clones, 82% of which appear only once. V is TRBV12-5 and J is TRBJ2-1; no definite D call. The TCR sequence derives from a woman in her sixties with COVID-19, enrolled during active disease. The sample consisted of peripheral blood. The DNA for the CDR3 is TGTGCTAGTGGTTCCCCAAACAACAATGAGCAGTTCTTC. Its protein product is CASGSPNNNEQFF. The full variable domain, in which reference TRBV12-5 and TRBJ2-1 provide the parts outside the CDR3, is DARVTQTPRHKVTEMGQEVTMRCQPILGHNTVFWYRQTMMQGLELLAYFRNRAPLDDSGMPKDRFSAEMPDATLATLKIQPSEPRDSAVYFCASGSPNNNEQFFGPGTRLTVL.